A selection of T cell receptor beta chains follows, all from one sample in a study of T cells expressing NK-cell markers. Reprocessing the 5' RACE reads, TCRdb reports a single entry for every CDR3 protein and omits DNA. This sample contains 400,000 to 550,000 distinct CDR3 sequences. Sequencing was done on a sample of blood T cells: a sorted CD56 or NKG2C T cell subset, CD4+ or CD8+ T cells, or bulk PBMC T cells (not recorded which). All receptors derive from a woman aged 18-70 years in good health. Both conserved end residues are part of each CDR3.

TRBV12-3/TRBV12-4,TRBJ1-4,CASSFQGVGNEKLFF
TRBV6-2/TRBV6-3,TRBJ2-1,CAGSVEAYNEQFF
TRBV5-5,TRBJ1-5,CASSHRDSSNQPQHF
TRBV29-1,TRBJ2-5,CSVKGKETQYF
TRBV6-2/TRBV6-3,TRBJ1-1,CASSSWDTEAFF
TRBV20-1,TRBJ2-5,CSARGDRGLETQYF
TRBV6-1,TRBJ1-3,CASSEARGLSGNTIYF
TRBV5-1,TRBJ2-5,CASSLAGASGGSQETQYF
TRBV20-1,TRBJ2-3,CSARADRGYTDTQYF
TRBV14,TRBJ2-3,CASSATGTSTDTQYF
TRBV4-3,TRBJ2-3,CASSQEGDGYTDTQYF
TRBV4-1,TRBJ2-3,CASSQGGGRISDTQYF
TRBV7-2,TRBJ2-1,CASSLVTASYNEQFF
TRBV19,TRBJ1-1,CAAAEQGRAEAFF
TRBV7-3,TRBJ2-2,CASSFLRTTNTGELFF